Listed here are 29 T cell receptor beta chains from one sample, sequenced in a study of tumor and adjacent non-tumor tissue in lung cancer (dated by TCRdb to the late 2010s). Library creation used multiplex PCR. TCRdb shows the sequencer as Illumina HiSeq 2500. TCRbeta libraries were built by three rounds of nested PCR using primers (Table S4), following protocols modified from ARM-PCR. TCRdb reanalyzed the raw reads on its own, using fastp at Q25 for trimming and MiXCR for clone calling, and kept in-frame beta chains. Rows are unified per CDR3 protein, each entry keeping the most common DNA and genes. The sample records tens of thousands of distinct CDR3 sequences, roughly two thirds of which are singletons. The top ten hold 32% of the sample. RNA was isolated from bulk unsorted tissue, and RNA quality was assessed with a NanoDrop ND-1000 and an Agilent 2100. For the normal lung samples, distant non-tumor tissue was collected more than 3 cm away from the tumor edge.

Sequenced: distant non-tumor lung tissue. All receptors come from a man aged 70 or older with non-small cell lung cancer.

Worth noting for this clonotype: One end of the junction is discordant with germline, which a read error may explain. The rearrangement links TRBV11-2 to TRBJ2-5, with unresolved D. The CDR3 covers 12 residues. Germline V lookup: CDR1 SGHAT, CDR2 FQNNGV. CDR3 DNA: TGTGCCAGTAGCTTTGTTTGGGAGACCCAGTACTTC. It translates to CASSFVWETQYF.

In its sample, this clonotype was seen a few times. A much larger clone differs from this one at a single base, so this may be a read error. This sequence joins TRBV11-2 and TRBJ2-7, with a tentative D call TRBD2 (6 bases). Germline CDR1 and CDR2: SGHAT and FQNNGV. The CDR3 covers 15 residues. The CDR3 nucleotides read TGTGCCAGCAGCTTAGCGGCAGGGTCGGGGGTCGAGCAGCACTTC. This translates into CASSLAAGSGVEQHF.

About this clonotype: Likely a read error: the CDR3 ends without its conserved phenylalanine or tryptophan. The limits of the CDR3 on the DNA are not certain, so only TCRdb's listed CDR3 is given. The V and J genes are TRBV11-1 and TRBJ2-7; the table's TRBD1 call for D was not verified on the DNA. The germline gives CDR1 SGHAT, CDR2 FQDESV (reference sequence). The CDR3 spans 15 residues, counting both ends. The CDR3 is CASSLARGRSYEQYL.

This clonotype was recorded once. A much bigger clone sits one base away, suggesting this may be a read error. The chain employs TRBV10-2 and TRBJ2-1; 9 bases map to TRBD1. Germline V gene data show CDR1 as WSHSY and CDR2 as SAAADI. The CDR3 has 15 amino acids. This CDR3 reads CAGSDVTGGYNEQFF. CDR3 DNA: TGCGCCGGCAGTGACGTGACAGGGGGCTACAATGAGCAGTTCTTC.

In regard to this clonotype: An end of the junction does not agree with germline; a read error may underlie this. The chain links TRBV10-3 to TRBJ2-3; possibly TRBD1 for D (6 bases). Germline V gives CDR1 ENHRY, CDR2 SYGVKD. This CDR3 region has 15 residues. The CDR3 region has the DNA TGTGCCATCAGCCTTAGCGTGGGGGCCAGAGATAGGCAGTATTTT. Translated: CAISLSVGARDRQYF.

To note about this clonotype: Relative to the germline gene, one junction end is altered; a read error may explain this. This chain uses TRBV11-1 with TRBJ2-7, with a weak D call TRBD2 (6 bases). CDR1 is SGHAT, CDR2 FQDESV, per germline (reference sequence). The CDR3 runs to 15 residues. The CDR3 region is CASSLGLASSYEQCF. CDR3 DNA: TGTGCCAGTAGCTTAGGTCTAGCGAGCTCCTACGAGCAGTGCTTC.

With respect to this clonotype: A read error may account for a junction end that differs from germline. This chain connects TRBV4-1 to TRBJ2-1, with D possibly matching TRBD1 (6 bases). The CDR3 runs 15 residues. The germline V gene encodes CDR1 MGHRA and CDR2 YSYEKL. CDR3 bases: TGCGCCTGCAGCCAAGGGGACACTTTCTACAATGAGCAGTTCTTC. This sequence encodes CACSQGDTFYNEQFF.

This chain connects TRBV4-1 to TRBJ2-7, with D perhaps matching TRBD1 (5 bases). The germline V gene has CDR1 MGHRA and CDR2 YSYEKL. The CDR3 length is 14 residues. V shed 5 bases and J shed 4 bases, with 15 bases lying between them. The CDR3 protein is CASSTAGPSYEQYF. Here the CDR3 DNA reads TGCGCCAGCAGCACGGCAGGGCCGTCTTACGAGCAGTACTTC.

The chain joins TRBV10-3 to TRBJ2-3; TRBD1 agrees at 8 bases. Per germline, CDR1 ENHRY and CDR2 SYGVKD. This CDR3 comprises 14 residues. Losses at the gene ends were 10 bases for V and 4 bases for J; bases not matched to a gene: 10. The CDR3 region is CANRGSGGPDTQYF. The CDR3 nucleotides read TGTGCCAACAGGGGGTCAGGGGGCCCAGATACGCAGTATTTT.

This clonotype is categorized as medium-sized. The rearrangement links TRBV12-3 or TRBV12-4 to TRBJ2-7, with D perhaps assigned TRBD1 or TRBD2 (5 bases each). The CDR3 loop spans 18 amino acids. Trimming left V 2 bases short and J 1 base short, with 21 bases between. The CDR3: CASSLSKSGTGLSYEQYF. The CDR3 DNA sequence: TGTGCCAGCAGTTTATCTAAGTCCGGGACGGGCCTTTCCTACGAGCAGTACTTC.

This sequence joins TRBV5-1 and TRBJ1-3; 8 bases match TRBD1. This CDR3 comprises 15 residues. J lost 0 bases, V lost 7 bases, and 6 bases had no gene match. The germline gives CDR1 SGHRS, CDR2 YFSETQ. CDR3 DNA: TGCGCCAGCGGCGGGACAGGCGACTCTGGAAACACCATATATTTT. Translating gives CASGGTGDSGNTIYF.

A word on this clonotype: A junction end diverges from the germline sequence, so it may reflect a read error. The chain uses TRBV11-2 and TRBJ2-2; D may be TRBD1 (6 bases). The CDR3 consists of 12 residues. Germline loops: CDR1 SGHAT, CDR2 FQNNGV. CDR3 amino acids: CASSPQGTGELF. The CDR3, as DNA: TGTGCCAGCAGTCCTCAGGGGACCGGGGAGCTTTTT.

As to this clonotype: A single base separates this from a much larger clone, so it may be a read error. This chain connects TRBV6-2 or TRBV6-3 to TRBJ1-1, with D maybe TRBD1 (5 bases). Germline V gives CDR1 MNHEY, CDR2 SVGEGT. The CDR3 has 14 residues. CDR3 DNA: TGTGCCAGCAGTTGGCCCGGGGGAATGACTGGAGCTTTCTTT. Translation: CASSWPGGMTGAFF.

At least ten counts were recorded for this clonotype. V is TRBV11-2 and J is TRBJ2-1; D call uncertain. Germline V gene sequence: CDR1 SGHAT, CDR2 FQNNGV. The V end was cut by 4 bases, the J end by 2 bases, with 12 bases between. The CDR3 has 15 amino acids. CDR3 amino acids: CASSSRHGAYNEQFF. The CDR3 region has the DNA TGTGCCAGCAGCTCGAGACACGGTGCCTACAATGAGCAGTTCTTC.

As to this clonotype: A much larger clone is a single base away; this may be a read error. This CDR3 is CSAREGSRRGQWGYTF. CDR3 sequence (DNA): TGCAGTGCTAGAGAGGGCTCCAGGAGGGGACAGTGGGGCTACACCTTC. This chain connects TRBV20-1 to TRBJ1-2; TRBD1 agrees at 7 bases. V trimming: 0 bases; J trimming: 8 bases; junction bases outside the gene matches: 15. The CDR3 covers 16 residues. Germline CDR1 DFQATT, CDR2 SNEGSKA (reference sequence).

This clonotype was seen a few times. At one boundary the junction diverges from the germline segment, which might be a read error. This chain uses TRBV6-1 with TRBJ1-5; D unresolved. Germline CDR1 is MNHNS and CDR2 is SASEGT. The CDR3 spans 14 residues. CDR3 bases: TGTGCCAGTACCGCTGAACCCTTCAATCAGTCCCAGCATTTT. Protein product: CASTAEPFNQSQHF.

For this clonotype: This may arise from a read error, as a much more abundant clone is one base away. V gene TRBV12-3 or TRBV12-4 combines with J gene TRBJ2-7, with TRBD2 identical over 7 bases. CDR3 length: 14 residues. After removal of 6 bases from V and 7 bases from J, the junction contained 12 bases not matched to a gene. CDR3 DNA: TGTGCCAGCAGAGCCGGGGGGATCTGGGGTGAGCAGTACTTC. Protein: CASRAGGIWGEQYF.

This clonotype was found many times. The chain carries TRBV6-1 and TRBJ2-7; D tentatively fits TRBD1 or TRBD2 (5 bases each). This CDR3 is 14 amino acids long. V lost 1 base and J lost 2, with 9 bases in between. Per the germline V gene, CDR1 is MNHNS and CDR2 is SASEGT. In DNA, the CDR3 is TGTGCCAGCAGTGAAGTGAAGGGACCCTACGAGCAGTACTTC. Translated: CASSEVKGPYEQYF.

The chain combines TRBV11-2 with TRBJ2-5, with TRBD1 matching over 8 bases. The CDR3 has 14 amino acids. Trimming cost V 6 bases and J 9 bases; bases outside gene matches: 12. Germline lookup yields CDR1 SGHAT and CDR2 FQNNGV. DNA for the CDR3: TGTGCCAGCAGTATATACAACAGGGGGGAGGCCCAGTACTTC. This translates into CASSIYNRGEAQYF.

About this clonotype itself: A read error is possible here, since a much larger clone lies one base away. V gene TRBV6-6 combines with J gene TRBJ1-5; D ambiguous. The CDR3 sequence is 13 residues long. Germline loops: CDR1 MNHNY, CDR2 SVGAGI (reference sequence). With 8 bases removed from V and 2 bases from J, the gap between germline ends came to 10 bases. The CDR3 region is CASSKPGNQPQHF. CDR3 bases: TGTGCCAGCTCTAAACCTGGCAATCAGCCCCAGCATTTT.

Concerning this clonotype: At one of its ends the junction is not consistent with the germline gene, which may arise from a read error. The chain carries TRBV4-1 and TRBJ2-7, with 9 bases aligning to TRBD1. This CDR3 has 15 amino acids. Looked up from germline, CDR1 is MGHRA and CDR2 is YSYEKL. As DNA, the CDR3 is TGCGCCAGCAGCCCCGGACAGGGGATCACCTACAAGCAGTACTTC. Amino acid sequence: CASSPGQGITYKQYF.

This clonotype came up a few times. A much larger clonotype is one base distant, so this may be a read error. The chain has TRBV4-2 and TRBJ2-5; 8 positions match TRBD2. Trimming cost V 2 bases and J 5 bases; bases outside gene matches: 13. The V gene's germline CDR1 is LGHNA and CDR2 YNFKEQ. CDR3 length: 17 residues. The chain's CDR3 is CASSQPPNGRAVETQYF. CDR3 nucleotides: TGTGCCAGCAGCCAACCCCCTAACGGGAGGGCCGTTGAGACCCAGTACTTC.

Points on this clonotype: This clone may be a read error of a much larger clone one base away. This is likely a read error, given that the CDR3 carries no conserved phenylalanine or tryptophan at its end. The chain links TRBV20-1 to TRBJ2-1, with 8 bases fitting TRBD2. Unmatched junction bases numbered 10, after V lost 0 bases and J lost 3 bases. The germline V gene encodes CDR1 DFQATT and CDR2 SNEGSKA (reference sequence). The CDR3 has 17 amino acids. Here the CDR3 DNA reads TGCAGTGCTAGAGATCTTGGGGGTAGCGGGGACTACAATGAGCAGTTCATC. Its translation is CSARDLGGSGDYNEQFI.

This clonotype occurred a few times. The CDR3 end shows no conserved phenylalanine or tryptophan, and so a read error is likely. This chain links TRBV11-1 with TRBJ2-7, with 7 positions matching TRBD2. Germline CDR1 and CDR2: SGHAT and FQDESV (reference sequence). The CDR3 is 16 residues long. CDR3 nucleotide sequence: TGTGCCAGCAGCTTAGCGCGGCTAGCGGACTCCCACGAGCAGTACATC. Its translation: CASSLARLADSHEQYI.

About this clonotype itself: The junction departs from germline at one end; a sequencing error may be responsible. The V and J genes are TRBV28 and TRBJ1-5; D is unclear. The CDR3 runs to 12 residues. The V gene's germline CDR1 is MDHEN and CDR2 SYDVKM. The CDR3 reads CASSLQGQLQHF. The CDR3 coding sequence is TGTGCCAGCAGTTTACAAGGTCAGCTCCAGCATTTT.

Comments on this clonotype: The junction does not match germline at one end; this may be a read error. The rearrangement links TRBV11-2 to TRBJ2-2; a weak D match, TRBD2 (5 bases). CDR3 length equals 16 residues. CDR1 SGHAT and CDR2 FQNNGV come from the germline V gene. The CDR3 DNA follows: TGTGCCAGCAGCTTAGGTCGGCTAGCCTCGGCCGGGGAGCTGTTGTTT. It codes for CASSLGRLASAGELLF.

Remarks on this clonotype: The germline gene is not matched at one end of the junction; a read error may be the cause. The chain recombines TRBV4-1 with TRBJ2-1, with 9 bases identical to TRBD1. In germline, CDR1 is MGHRA, CDR2 YSYEKL. The CDR3 spans 13 residues. The CDR3 region is CATSGTGKNEQFF. Written as DNA, the CDR3 is TGCGCCACCTCAGGGACAGGGAAGAATGAGCAGTTCTTT.

As regards this clonotype: The CDR3 ends on some other residue instead of the conserved phenylalanine or tryptophan, so this is likely a read error. J is TRBJ2-6 and V is TRBV10-3; 7 nucleotides align to TRBD1. The CDR3 is 16 residues long. The germline V gene encodes CDR1 ENHRY and CDR2 SYGVKD. With V trimmed by 10 bases and J by 2 bases, 11 bases remained unmatched. The CDR3 reads CATSDRDGPGANVLTL. The CDR3 DNA follows: TGTGCCACCAGCGACAGGGATGGCCCTGGGGCCAACGTCCTGACTCTC.

Turning to this clonotype: A much larger clone differs from this one at a single base, so this may be a read error. This chain links TRBV4-2 with TRBJ1-3; D unclear. Trimming cost V 1 base and J 5 bases, with 12 bases left between them. Germline V CDR1 and CDR2: LGHNA, YNFKEQ. The CDR3 has 15 residues. The CDR3 DNA sequence: TGTGCCAGCAGCCAAGCGGGCGGATCTCGAAACACCATATATTTT. This codes for CASSQAGGSRNTIYF.